This is a list of T cell receptor beta chains from one sample in a study of cytomegalovirus exposure and HLA in healthy donors. The method was immunoSEQ multiplex PCR; TCRdb's version includes in-frame clones alone and lacks a portion of them. The sample includes 68,000 or so clones, 80% of them seen just once. Sequenced: PBMCs. All receptors come from a woman in her twenties or thirties in good health and CMV-seronegative. Both conserved end residues are part of each CDR3. The order of the fields is clone size, D gene, J gene, V gene, CDR3 protein, CDR3 DNA. The D gene is left open where the match is weak. Size tells how often a clone was seen (once, few, many) or the class of an expanded clone, and some rows leave it out.

. | . | TRBJ1-4 | TRBV6-5 | CASKKTVNEKLFF | TGTGCCAGCAAGAAGACAGTTAATGAAAAACTGTTTTTT
. | . | TRBJ2-7 | TRBV14 | CASSHKVWRSYEQYF | TGTGCCAGCAGCCATAAGGTGTGGCGGTCCTACGAGCAGTACTTC
. | TRBD2 | TRBJ2-5 | TRBV7-2 | CASSFRRASGSLETQYF | TGTGCCAGCAGCTTTAGGAGGGCTAGCGGGAGTTTGGAGACCCAGTACTTC
. | TRBD1 | TRBJ1-5 | TRBV5-1 | CASSFGQGVGPQHF | TGCGCCAGCAGCTTCGGACAGGGTGTTGGGCCCCAGCATTTT
. | . | TRBJ1-5 | TRBV28 | CASSWGVGQPQHF | TGTGCCAGCAGTTGGGGGGTGGGCCAGCCCCAGCATTTT
. | . | TRBJ1-5 | TRBV9 | CASSPSGNQPQHF | TGTGCCAGCAGCCCGAGCGGGAATCAGCCCCAGCATTTT
. | TRBD2 | TRBJ2-3 | TRBV4-1 | CASSPTSTSGSLDTQYF | TGCGCCAGCAGCCCAACTTCAACTAGCGGGTCTTTAGATACGCAGTATTTT
. | TRBD2 | TRBJ2-1 | TRBV6-5 | CASSLGLAVEQFF | TGTGCCAGCAGTTTGGGACTAGCCGTTGAGCAGTTCTTC
. | TRBD2 | TRBJ2-3 | TRBV5-4 | CASSYGLAGNTQYF | TGTGCCAGCAGCTATGGACTAGCGGGGAACACGCAGTATTTT
. | TRBD1 | TRBJ2-7 | TRBV7-2 | CASSLDRVSGGDYF | TGTGCCAGCAGCTTGGACAGGGTGTCGGGTGGAGACTACTTC
. | TRBD1 | TRBJ1-2 | TRBV18 | CASSPEGTADYGYTF | TGTGCCAGCTCACCAGAAGGGACAGCCGACTATGGCTACACCTTC
. | TRBD1 | TRBJ1-1 | TRBV5-4 | CASSFTGAPEAFF | TGTGCCAGCAGCTTCACAGGGGCCCCTGAAGCTTTCTTT
. | . | TRBJ1-2 | TRBV2 | CASSAGNYGYTF | TGTGCCAGCAGTGCCGGTAACTATGGCTACACCTTC
. | . | TRBJ2-7 | TRBV9 | CASSVERDPSYEQYF | TGTGCCAGCAGCGTAGAACGGGATCCTTCCTACGAGCAGTACTTC
. | . | TRBJ1-1 | TRBV6-5 | CASSFQRALNTEAFF | TGTGCCAGCAGTTTCCAGCGGGCCCTAAACACTGAAGCTTTCTTT
. | TRBD1 | TRBJ2-7 | TRBV6-5 | CASSYSGQGSAYEQYF | TGTGCCAGCAGTTACTCAGGACAGGGGTCAGCCTACGAGCAGTACTTC
. | . | TRBJ2-7 | TRBV4-3 | CASSRQLRNEQYF | TGCGCCAGCAGCCGCCAGCTCAGGAACGAGCAGTACTTC
. | . | TRBJ1-5 | TRBV6-1 | CASSEMGHHYQPQHF | TGTGCCAGCAGTGAGATGGGACACCACTATCAGCCCCAGCATTTT
. | . | TRBJ2-1 | TRBV25-1 | CASGPPSSYNEQFF | TGTGCCAGCGGGCCACCGAGCTCCTACAATGAGCAGTTCTTC
. | . | TRBJ1-2 | TRBV30 | CAWSVGSGNIYGYTF | TGTGCCTGGAGTGTAGGGAGCGGGAATATCTATGGCTACACCTTC
. | . | TRBJ1-2 | TRBV18 | CASSLASFKGYTF | TGTGCCAGCTCACTCGCGTCGTTCAAGGGCTACACCTTC
. | TRBD1 | TRBJ1-2 | TRBV29-1 | CSARQGADYGYTF | TGCAGCGCACGACAGGGGGCCGACTATGGCTACACCTTC
. | TRBD1 | TRBJ1-6 | TRBV7-8 | CASSSGQGNHSPLHF | TGTGCCAGCAGCTCTGGACAGGGGAATCATTCACCCCTCCACTTT
. | . | TRBJ1-3 | TRBV6-5 | CASSYSRQNTGNTIYF | TGTGCCAGCAGTTACTCACGACAGAACACTGGAAACACCATATATTTT
. | TRBD2 | TRBJ2-4 | TRBV30 | CAWNPLGGRVDKNIQYF | TGTGCCTGGAACCCCCTCGGCGGGAGGGTTGACAAAAACATTCAGTACTTC
once | . | TRBJ1-2 | TRBV5-4 | CASSPRASGPDYGYTF | TGTGCCAGCAGCCCGAGGGCTTCAGGCCCAGATTATGGCTACACCTTC
. | . | TRBJ2-7 | TRBV2 | CASAGQYEQYF | TGTGCCAGCGCCGGACAGTACGAGCAGTACTTC
. | TRBD2 | TRBJ2-7 | TRBV2 | CASSSGLAGEMAYF | TGTGCCAGCAGCTCGGGACTAGCGGGAGAGATGGCGTACTTC
. | TRBD2 | TRBJ2-1 | TRBV27 | CASTSLSGLAGVKSYNEQFF | TGTGCCAGCACCTCCCTCTCGGGACTAGCGGGAGTAAAGTCCTACAATGAGCAGTTCTTC
. | . | TRBJ1-1 | TRBV7-2 | CASSPPGVTEAFF | TGTGCCAGCAGCCCTCCCGGGGTCACTGAAGCTTTCTTT
. | . | TRBJ1-5 | TRBV1 | CTSSQPNNPPGKDNQPQHF | TGCACCAGCAGCCAACCTAATAACCCTCCCGGGAAGGACAATCAGCCCCAGCATTTT
. | TRBD2 | TRBJ2-3 | TRBV4-1 | CASSQGEAGGRNTQYF | TGCGCCAGCAGCCAAGGGGAGGCGGGGGGGCGAAATACGCAGTATTTT
. | TRBD1 | TRBJ2-7 | TRBV5-6 | CASSLNRDRSRTYEQYF | TGTGCCAGCAGCTTGAACCGGGACAGGAGCCGCACCTACGAGCAGTACTTC
. | TRBD2 | TRBJ2-1 | TRBV5-1 | CASSLFAGGFDEQFF | TGCGCCAGCAGCTTGTTTGCGGGAGGGTTTGATGAGCAGTTCTTC
. | . | TRBJ2-7 | TRBV7-9 | CASSPSGSSSYEQYF | TGTGCCAGCAGCCCAAGCGGGTCGAGCTCCTACGAGCAGTACTTC
. | . | TRBJ1-1 | TRBV28 | CATSVGLGENTEAFF | TGTGCCACCTCCGTCGGTCTTGGTGAGAACACTGAAGCTTTCTTT
. | . | TRBJ2-2 | TRBV27 | CASSLLNTGELFF | TGTGCCAGCAGTCTTTTGAACACCGGGGAGCTGTTTTTT
few | . | TRBJ2-6 | TRBV4-1 | CASSYQGSGANVLTF | TGCGCCAGCAGCTACCAGGGCTCTGGGGCCAACGTCCTGACTTTC
. | TRBD1 | TRBJ1-1 | TRBV28 | CASRLWGQVDTEAFF | TGTGCCAGCAGGCTATGGGGACAGGTCGACACTGAAGCTTTCTTT
. | TRBD1 | TRBJ1-3 | TRBV4-1 | CASSQDRTGGNTIYF | TGCGCCAGCAGCCAAGACCGGACAGGGGGAAACACCATATATTTT
. | . | TRBJ1-1 | TRBV25-1 | CASSSGTVEAFF | TGTGCCAGCAGTTCCGGAACAGTAGAAGCTTTCTTT
few | . | TRBJ1-1 | TRBV4-3 | CASSQVPGLNLNTEAFF | TGCGCCAGCAGCCAAGTCCCAGGGCTTAATTTGAACACTGAAGCTTTCTTT
. | . | TRBJ2-2 | TRBV7-9 | CASSLATNTGELFF | TGTGCCAGCAGCTTAGCCACGAACACCGGGGAGCTGTTTTTT
. | TRBD2 | TRBJ2-3 | TRBV29-1 | CSVEDLLGLAPDTQYF | TGCAGCGTTGAAGATCTTCTCGGACTAGCTCCGGATACGCAGTATTTT
once | TRBD1 | TRBJ1-2 | TRBV6-5 | CASQQVGQGGRGYTF | TGTGCCAGCCAACAGGTGGGACAGGGAGGACGGGGCTACACCTTC
. | . | TRBJ2-4 | TRBV10-1 | CASSESGAKNIQYF | TGCGCCAGCAGTGAGTCCGGGGCCAAAAACATTCAGTACTTC